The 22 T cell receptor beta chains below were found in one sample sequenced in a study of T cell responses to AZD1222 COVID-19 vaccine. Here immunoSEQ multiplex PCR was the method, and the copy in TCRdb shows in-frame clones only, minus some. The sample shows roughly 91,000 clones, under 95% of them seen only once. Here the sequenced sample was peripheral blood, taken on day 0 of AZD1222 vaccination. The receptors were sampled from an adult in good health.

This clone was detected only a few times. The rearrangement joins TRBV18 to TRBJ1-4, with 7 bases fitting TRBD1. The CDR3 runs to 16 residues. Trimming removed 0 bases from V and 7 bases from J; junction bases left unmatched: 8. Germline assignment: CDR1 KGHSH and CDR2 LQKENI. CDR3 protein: CASSPPILAGGEKLFF. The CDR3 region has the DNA TGTGCCAGCTCACCACCGATATTAGCAGGGGGTGAAAAACTGTTTTTT.

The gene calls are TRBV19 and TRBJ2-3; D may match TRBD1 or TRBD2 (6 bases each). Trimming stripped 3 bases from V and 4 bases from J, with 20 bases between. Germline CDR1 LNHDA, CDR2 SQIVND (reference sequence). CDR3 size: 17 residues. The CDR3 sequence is CASSISGALGAADTQYF. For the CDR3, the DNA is TGTGCCAGTAGTATTTCGGGGGCCCTAGGCGCAGCAGATACGCAGTATTTT.

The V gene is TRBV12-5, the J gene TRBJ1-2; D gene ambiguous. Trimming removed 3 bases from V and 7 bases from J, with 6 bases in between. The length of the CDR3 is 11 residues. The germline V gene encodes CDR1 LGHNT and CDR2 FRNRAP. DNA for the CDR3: TGTGCTAGTGGTTTCCAGACTGGCTACACCTTC. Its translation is CASGFQTGYTF.

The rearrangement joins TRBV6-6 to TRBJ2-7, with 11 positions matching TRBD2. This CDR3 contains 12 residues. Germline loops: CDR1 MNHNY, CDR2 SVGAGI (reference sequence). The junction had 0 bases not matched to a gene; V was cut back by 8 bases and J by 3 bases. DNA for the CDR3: TGTGCCAGCGGACTAGCGGGCTACGAGCAGTACTTC. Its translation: CASGLAGYEQYF.

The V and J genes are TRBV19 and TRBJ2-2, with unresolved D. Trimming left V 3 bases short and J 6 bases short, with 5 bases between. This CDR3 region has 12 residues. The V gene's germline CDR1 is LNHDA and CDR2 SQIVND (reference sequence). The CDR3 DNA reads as TGTGCCAGTAGTATTGAGCCCGGGGAGCTGTTTTTT. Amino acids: CASSIEPGELFF.

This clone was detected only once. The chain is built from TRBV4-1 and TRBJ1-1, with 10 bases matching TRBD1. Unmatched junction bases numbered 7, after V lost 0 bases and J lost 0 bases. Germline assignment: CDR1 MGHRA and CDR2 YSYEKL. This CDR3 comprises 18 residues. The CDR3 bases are TGCGCCAGCAGCCAAGATCCCAGGGACAGGGGAATGAACACTGAAGCTTTCTTT. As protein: CASSQDPRDRGMNTEAFF.

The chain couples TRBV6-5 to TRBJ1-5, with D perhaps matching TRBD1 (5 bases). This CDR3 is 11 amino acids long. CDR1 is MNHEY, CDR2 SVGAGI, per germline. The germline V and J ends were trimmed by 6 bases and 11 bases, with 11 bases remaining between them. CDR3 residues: CASRFEGAQHF. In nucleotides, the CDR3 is TGTGCCAGCAGATTCGAAGGGGCCCAGCATTTT.

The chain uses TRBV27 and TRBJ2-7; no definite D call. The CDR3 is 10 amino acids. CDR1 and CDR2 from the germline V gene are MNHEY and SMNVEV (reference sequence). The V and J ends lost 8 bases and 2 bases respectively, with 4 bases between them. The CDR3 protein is CASPPYEQYF. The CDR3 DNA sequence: TGTGCCAGCCCTCCCTACGAGCAGTACTTC.

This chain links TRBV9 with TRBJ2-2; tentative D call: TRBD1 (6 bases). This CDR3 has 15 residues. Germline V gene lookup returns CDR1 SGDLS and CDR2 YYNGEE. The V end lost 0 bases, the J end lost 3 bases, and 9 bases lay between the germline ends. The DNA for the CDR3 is TGTGCCAGCAGCGTAGCCCGACAGGACACCGGGGAGCTGTTTTTT. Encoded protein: CASSVARQDTGELFF. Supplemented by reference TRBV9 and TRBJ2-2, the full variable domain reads DSGVTQTPKHLITATGQRVTLRCSPRSGDLSVYWYQQSLDQGLQFLIQYYNGEERAKGNILERFSAQQFPDLHSELNLSSLELGDSALYFCASSVARQDTGELFFGEGSRLTVL.

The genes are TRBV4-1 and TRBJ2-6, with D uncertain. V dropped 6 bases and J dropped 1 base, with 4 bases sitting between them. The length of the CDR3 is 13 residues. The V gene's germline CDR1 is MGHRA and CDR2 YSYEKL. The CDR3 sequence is CASRDSGANVLTF. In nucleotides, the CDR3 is TGCGCCAGCAGAGATTCTGGGGCCAACGTCCTGACTTTC.

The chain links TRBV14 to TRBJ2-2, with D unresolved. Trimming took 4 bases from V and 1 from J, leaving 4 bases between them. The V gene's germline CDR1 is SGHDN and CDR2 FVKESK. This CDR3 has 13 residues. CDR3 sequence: CASSRQNTGELFF. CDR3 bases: TGTGCCAGCAGCCGACAGAACACCGGGGAGCTGTTTTTT.

The CDR3 reads CASNSGTYDEKLFF. CDR3 bases: TGTGCCAGCAACTCCGGGACATACGATGAAAAACTGTTTTTT. The rearrangement uses TRBV6-6 and TRBJ1-4, with D possibly matching TRBD1 (6 bases). From germline, CDR1 is MNHNY and CDR2 SVGAGI (reference sequence). With 7 bases removed from V and 6 bases from J, the gap between germline ends came to 15 bases. This CDR3 is 14 amino acids long.

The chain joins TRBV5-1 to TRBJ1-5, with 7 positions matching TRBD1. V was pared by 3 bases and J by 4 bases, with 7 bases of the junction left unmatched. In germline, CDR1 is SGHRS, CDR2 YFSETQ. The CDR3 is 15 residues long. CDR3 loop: CASSSTGQKNQPQHF. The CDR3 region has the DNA TGCGCCAGCAGCTCCACGGGACAGAAGAATCAGCCCCAGCATTTT.

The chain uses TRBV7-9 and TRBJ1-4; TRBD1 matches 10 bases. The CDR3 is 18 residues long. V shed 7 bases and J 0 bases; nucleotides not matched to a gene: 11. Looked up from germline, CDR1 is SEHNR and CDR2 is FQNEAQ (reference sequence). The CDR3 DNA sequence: TGTGCCAGCACCATCCGGACAGGGGGTGTTGCAACTAATGAAAAACTGTTTTTT. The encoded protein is CASTIRTGGVATNEKLFF. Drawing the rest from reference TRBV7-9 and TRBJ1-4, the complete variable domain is DTGVSQNPRHKITKRGQNVTFRCDPISEHNRLYWYRQTLGQGPEFLTYFQNEAQLEKSRLLSDRFSAERPKGSFSTLEIQRTEQGDSAMYLCASTIRTGGVATNEKLFFGSGTQLSVL.

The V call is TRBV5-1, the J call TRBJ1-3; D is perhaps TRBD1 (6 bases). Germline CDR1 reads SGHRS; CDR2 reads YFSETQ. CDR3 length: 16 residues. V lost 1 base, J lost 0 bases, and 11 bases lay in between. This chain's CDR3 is CASSLTPGVSGNTIYF. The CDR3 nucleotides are TGCGCCAGCAGCTTGACCCCAGGGGTCTCTGGAAACACCATATATTTT.

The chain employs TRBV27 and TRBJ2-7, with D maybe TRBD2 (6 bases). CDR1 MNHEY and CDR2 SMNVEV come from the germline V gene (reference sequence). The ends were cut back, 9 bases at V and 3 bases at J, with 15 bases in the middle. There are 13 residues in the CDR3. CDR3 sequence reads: CASMRGSGYEQYF. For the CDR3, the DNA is TGTGCCAGTATGCGGGGTAGCGGCTACGAGCAGTACTTC.

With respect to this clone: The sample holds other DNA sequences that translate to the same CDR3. The CDR3 loop reads CASSPGRVNYGYTF. The CDR3 DNA reads as TGTGCCAGCAGCCCCGGGAGAGTGAACTATGGCTACACCTTC. V gene TRBV3-1 (or the pseudogene TRBV3-2) combines with J gene TRBJ1-2; D gene ambiguous. V shed 4 bases and J shed 2 bases, with 11 bases lying between them. CDR1 and CDR2 from the germline V gene are LGHDT and YNNKEL (reference sequence). CDR3 length: 14 amino acids.

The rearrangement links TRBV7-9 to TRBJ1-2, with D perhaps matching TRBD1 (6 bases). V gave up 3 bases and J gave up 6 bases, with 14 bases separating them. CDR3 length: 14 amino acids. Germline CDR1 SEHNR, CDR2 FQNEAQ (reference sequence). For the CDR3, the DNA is TGTGCCAGCAGCTTTGGGGGGCCGGTCGATGGCTACACCTTC. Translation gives CASSFGGPVDGYTF.

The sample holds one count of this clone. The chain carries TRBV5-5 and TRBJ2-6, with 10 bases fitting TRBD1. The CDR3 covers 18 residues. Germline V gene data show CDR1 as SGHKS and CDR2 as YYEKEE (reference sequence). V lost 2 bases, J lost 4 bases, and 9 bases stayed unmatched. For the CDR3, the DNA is TGTGCCAGCAGCTTCGTCGGGACAGGGGCCGCCGGGGCCAACGTCCTGACTTTC. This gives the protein CASSFVGTGAAGANVLTF.

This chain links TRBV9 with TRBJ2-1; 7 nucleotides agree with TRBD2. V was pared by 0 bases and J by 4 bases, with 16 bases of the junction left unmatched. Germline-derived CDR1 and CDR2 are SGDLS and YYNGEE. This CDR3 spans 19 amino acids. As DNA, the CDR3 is TGTGCCAGCAGCGTAGGCGACGGGGCGGGAGTCTCCAGATACAATGAGCAGTTCTTC. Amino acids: CASSVGDGAGVSRYNEQFF.

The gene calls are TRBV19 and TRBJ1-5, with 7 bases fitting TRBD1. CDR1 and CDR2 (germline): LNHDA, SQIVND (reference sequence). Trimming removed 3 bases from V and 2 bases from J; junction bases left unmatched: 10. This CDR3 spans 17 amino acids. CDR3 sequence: CASSMTPQGSGNQPQHF. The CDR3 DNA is TGTGCCAGTAGTATGACCCCACAGGGGTCGGGCAATCAGCCCCAGCATTTT.

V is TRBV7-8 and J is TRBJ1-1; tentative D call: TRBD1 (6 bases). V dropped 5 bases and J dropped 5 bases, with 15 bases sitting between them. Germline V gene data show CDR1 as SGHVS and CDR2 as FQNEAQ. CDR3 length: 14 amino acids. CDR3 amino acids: CASSQRWGRTEAFF. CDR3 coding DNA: TGTGCCAGCAGCCAACGGTGGGGGCGGACTGAAGCTTTCTTT. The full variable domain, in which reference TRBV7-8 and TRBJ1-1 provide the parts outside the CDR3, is GAGVSQSPRYKVAKRGQDVALRCDPISGHVSLFWYQQALGQGPEFLTYFQNEAQLDKSGLPSDRFFAERPEGSVSTLKIQRTQQEDSAVYLCASSQRWGRTEAFFGQGTRLTVV.